This TCR beta chain comes out of a study of blood T cell repertoires in COVID-19 (dated by TCRdb to 2018 to 2020). About the full investigation: Samples covering the acute and convalescent phases of COVID-19 were provided by collaborators in the United States, Italy and Spain. Subjects who had been exposed to COVID-19, were actively infected with it, or had recovered from it provided the deeply sampled blood TCRbeta repertoires that made up the dataset. The samples were drawn from two sources: the first 160 participants of the ongoing ImmuneRACE study, and 1,000 to 1,500 subjects contributed by 6 global collaborators. The repertoires were released in a freely available public database intended as a resource for research on the immune response to SARS-CoV-2. The material from the prospective study consisted of cDNA or gDNA derived from T cells, B-cell-depleted T cells, or PBMCs. The sample metadata nearly always contained a de-identified subject ID, COVID-19 status, age in years and sex. Where available, HLA class I and class II types were obtained from metadata supplied by the sample provider rather than from assay-based typing.

The full study reports these points: How much clinical and demographic metadata was included differed by source and by participant, and the metadata was provided uncurated.

Samples from volunteer blood donors who had recovered from COVID-19 were contributed by a second Seattle source. The collaborating institutions used their own protocols to collect whole blood in K2EDTA tubes. For TCRbeta analysis, collaborators shipped samples in one of three forms: frozen whole blood, isolated PBMCs, or DNA extracted from either of those sample types. Note on this clone: No cognate antigen has been identified for it. No much larger clone exists at a distance of one base, and base qualities are not known.

The immunoSEQ Assay, a bias-controlled multiplex PCR, was used to amplify TCRbeta CDR3 regions from genomic DNA. The study's own analysis went as follows. The number of nucleated cells in each sample was estimated from the amplification of reference gene primers within the assay. To quantify the absolute abundance of each unique TCRbeta CDR3 rearrangement, sequence reads were collapsed and filtered. Productive Simpson clonality was computed per sample as the square root of Simpson's diversity index over productive rearrangements. The table was pulled from immuneACCESS by TCRdb, which kept in-frame rearrangements only. Such tables lose some clones; where checked, under half of the loss comes from unresolved V genes, and the rest has no known cause. V, J and clone size are taken as reported in that table, and D and trimming were inferred from the DNA itself. Within this sample are 200,000 or so clones, with roughly 90% of them counted one time only. About 6.6% of the sample is taken by the ten largest.

Sequenced material: peripheral blood. This clonotype was obtained from a woman aged 40 to 49 who had recovered from COVID-19.

The CDR3 region reads CASSSPGTGVNTEAFF. The nucleotides are TGCGCCAGCAGCAGTCCCGGGACAGGGGTGAACACTGAAGCTTTCTTT. The receptor chain draws on TRBV5-1 and TRBJ1-1, with 10 central nucleotides matching TRBD1. Taken from cysteine to phenylalanine, the CDR3 has 16 residues. Just CDR3 DNA is preserved here, 48 bases in frame from base 1. For CDR1 and CDR2, the germline V gene lists SGHRS and YFSETQ. V is trimmed back by 4 bases and J by 0 bases, and the junction contains 6 bases that no gene match accounts for.